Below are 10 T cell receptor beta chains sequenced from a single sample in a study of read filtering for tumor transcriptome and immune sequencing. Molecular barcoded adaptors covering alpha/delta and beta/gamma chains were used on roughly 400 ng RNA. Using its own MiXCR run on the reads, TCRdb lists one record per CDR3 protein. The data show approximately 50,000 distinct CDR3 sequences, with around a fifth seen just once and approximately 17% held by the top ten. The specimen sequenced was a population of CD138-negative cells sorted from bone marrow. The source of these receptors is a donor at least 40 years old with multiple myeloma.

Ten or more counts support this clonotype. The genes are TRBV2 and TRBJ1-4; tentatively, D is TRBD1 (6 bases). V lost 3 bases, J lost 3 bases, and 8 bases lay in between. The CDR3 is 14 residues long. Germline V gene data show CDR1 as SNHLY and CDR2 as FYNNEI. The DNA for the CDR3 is TGTGCCAGCAGTGAGGAGGGGGCTAATGAAAAACTGTTTTTT. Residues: CASSEEGANEKLFF. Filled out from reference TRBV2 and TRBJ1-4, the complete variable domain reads EPEVTQTPSHQVTQMGQEVILRCVPISNHLYFYWYRQILGQKVEFLVSFYNNEISEKSEIFDDQFSVERPDGSNFTLKIRSTKLEDSAMYFCASSEEGANEKLFFGSGTQLSVL.

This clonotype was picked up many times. The DNA for the CDR3 is TGTGCCACGGCCCTTTACACTGAAGCTTTCTTT. Its translation: CATALYTEAFF. V usage is TRBV6-2 or TRBV6-3 and J usage is TRBJ1-1, with no clear D. Germline values: CDR1 MNHEY, CDR2 SVGEGT. This CDR3 region has 11 residues. The V end was cut by 10 bases, the J end by 3 bases, with 9 bases between.

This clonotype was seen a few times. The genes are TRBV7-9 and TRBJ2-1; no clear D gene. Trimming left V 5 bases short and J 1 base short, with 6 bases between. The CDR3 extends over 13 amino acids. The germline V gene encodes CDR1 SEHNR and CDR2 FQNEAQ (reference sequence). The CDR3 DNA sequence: TGTGCCAGCAGCCGAGCATCCTACAATGAGCAGTTCTTC. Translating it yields CASSRASYNEQFF. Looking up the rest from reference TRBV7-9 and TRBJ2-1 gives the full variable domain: DTGVSQNPRHKITKRGQNVTFRCDPISEHNRLYWYRQTLGQGPEFLTYFQNEAQLEKSRLLSDRFSAERPKGSFSTLEIQRTEQGDSAMYLCASSRASYNEQFFGPGTRLTVL.

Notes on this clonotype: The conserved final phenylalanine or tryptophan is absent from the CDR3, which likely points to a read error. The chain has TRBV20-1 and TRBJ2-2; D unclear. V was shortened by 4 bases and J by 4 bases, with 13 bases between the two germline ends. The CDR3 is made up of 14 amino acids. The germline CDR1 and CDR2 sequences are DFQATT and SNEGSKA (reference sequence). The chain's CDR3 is CSATSMKGTGELFL. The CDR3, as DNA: TGCAGTGCTACTTCGATGAAGGGCACCGGGGAGCTGTTTCTT.

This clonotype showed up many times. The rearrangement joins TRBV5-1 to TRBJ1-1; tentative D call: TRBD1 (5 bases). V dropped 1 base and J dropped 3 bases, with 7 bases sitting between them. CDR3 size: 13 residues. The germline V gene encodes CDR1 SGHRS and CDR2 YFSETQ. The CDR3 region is CASSLLGDTEAFF. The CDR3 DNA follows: TGCGCCAGCAGCTTGTTGGGGGACACTGAAGCTTTCTTT.

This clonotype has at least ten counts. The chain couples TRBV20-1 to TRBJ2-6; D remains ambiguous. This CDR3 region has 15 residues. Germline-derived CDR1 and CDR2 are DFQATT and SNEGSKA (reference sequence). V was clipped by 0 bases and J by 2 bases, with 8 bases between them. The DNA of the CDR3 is TGCAGTGCTAGAGAAGATAGGGCTGGGGCCAACGTCCTGACTTTC. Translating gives CSAREDRAGANVLTF.

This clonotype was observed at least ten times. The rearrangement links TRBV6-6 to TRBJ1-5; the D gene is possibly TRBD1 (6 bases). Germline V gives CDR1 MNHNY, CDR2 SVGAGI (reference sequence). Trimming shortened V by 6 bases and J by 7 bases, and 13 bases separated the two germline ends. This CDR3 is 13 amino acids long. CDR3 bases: TGTGCCAGCAGGGACAGATCGGACCAGCCCCAGCATTTT. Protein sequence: CASRDRSDQPQHF.

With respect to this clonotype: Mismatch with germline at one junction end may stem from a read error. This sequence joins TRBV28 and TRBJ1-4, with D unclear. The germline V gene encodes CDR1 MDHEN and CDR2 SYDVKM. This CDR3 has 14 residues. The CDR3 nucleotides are TGTGCCAGCAGTGCCCGCGGGGTAGATGAAAAACTGTTTTTC. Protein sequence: CASSARGVDEKLFF.

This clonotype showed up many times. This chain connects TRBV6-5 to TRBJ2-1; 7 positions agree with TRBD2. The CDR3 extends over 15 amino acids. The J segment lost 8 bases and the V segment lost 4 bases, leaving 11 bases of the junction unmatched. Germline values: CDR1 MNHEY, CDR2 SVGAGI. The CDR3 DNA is TGTGCCAGCAGTTCTGCAGGACTAGAGATCGATGAGCAGTTCTTC. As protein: CASSSAGLEIDEQFF.

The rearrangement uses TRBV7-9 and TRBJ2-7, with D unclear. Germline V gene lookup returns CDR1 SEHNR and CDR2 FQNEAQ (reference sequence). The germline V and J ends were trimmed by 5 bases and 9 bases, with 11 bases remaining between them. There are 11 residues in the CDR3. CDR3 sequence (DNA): TGTGCCAGCAGCCTCAGTGACCCGCAGTACTTC. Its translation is CASSLSDPQYF.